This T cell receptor (beta chain) was retrieved from a study of human T cells and chemical hapten exposure. TCRdb independently ran MiXCR on the RACE reads; one entry per CDR3 protein. The sample lists 150,000 to 200,000 distinct CDR3 sequences, nearly 30% occurring once. The sample holds a few counts of this clonotype. Its antigen is undetermined. With V trimmed by 4 bases and J by 7 bases, 8 bases remained unmatched. The CDR3 sequence is 15 residues long. Germline CDR1 reads SGHTA; CDR2 reads FQGNSA. Study-level points and caveats: TCRs above 1 in 1000 frequency did not change with DPC sensitization.

Time point here: pre-sensitization, week 0. Specified treatment: therapeutic diphenylcyclopropenone sensitization with weekly scalp DPC. The material sequenced was whole blood, taken in connection with sensitization to the hapten diphenylcyclopropenone (DPC). This clonotype was sampled from a woman younger than 45 with alopecia areata. Some clones in this sample may be carry-over from other donors' samples. J is TRBJ1-4 and V is TRBV7-2, with 8 positions matching TRBD1. The CDR3 protein is CASSSGGAGSEKLFF. As DNA, the CDR3 is TGTGCCAGCAGCTCAGGGGGCGCGGGGAGTGAAAAACTGTTTTTT.